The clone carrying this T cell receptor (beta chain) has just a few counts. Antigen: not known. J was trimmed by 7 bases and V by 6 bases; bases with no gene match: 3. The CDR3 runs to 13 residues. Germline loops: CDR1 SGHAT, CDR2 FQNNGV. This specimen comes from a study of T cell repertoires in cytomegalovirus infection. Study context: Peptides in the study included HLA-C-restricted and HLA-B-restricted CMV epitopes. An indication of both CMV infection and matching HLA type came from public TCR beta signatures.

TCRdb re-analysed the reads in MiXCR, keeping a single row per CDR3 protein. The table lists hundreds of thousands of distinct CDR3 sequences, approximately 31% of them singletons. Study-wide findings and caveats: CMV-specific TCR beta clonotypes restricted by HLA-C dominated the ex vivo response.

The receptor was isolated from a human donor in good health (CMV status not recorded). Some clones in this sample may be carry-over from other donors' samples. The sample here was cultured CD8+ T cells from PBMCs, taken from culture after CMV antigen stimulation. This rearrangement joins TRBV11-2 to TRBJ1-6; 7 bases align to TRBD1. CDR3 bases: TGTGCCAGCAGGGGACAGCGGAATTCACCCCTCCACTTT. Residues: CASRGQRNSPLHF.